This record concerns one T cell receptor (beta chain) sequence. Produced via immunoSEQ multiplex PCR; TCRdb's table is partial and in-frame only. The table records 2 million to 2.5 million clones, 85% to 95% of them present only once. These data are taken from a study of shared clonotypes between healthy human individuals. The clonotype originates from a man aged 18 to 29 in good health. Some clones in this sample may be carry-over from other donors' samples. What was sequenced was naive CD4+ T cells from PBMCs. Stated subset: CD45RA+ positively selected.

Here the CDR3 reads CASRSRQSGTGSYEQYF. In nucleotides, the CDR3 is TGTGCCAGTAGAAGTCGGCAGTCCGGGACAGGGTCCTACGAGCAGTACTTC. J is TRBJ2-7 and V is TRBV28, with 9 bases fitting TRBD1. The CDR3 is made up of 17 amino acids. Unmatched junction bases numbered 16, after V lost 9 bases and J lost 1 base. Germline loops: CDR1 MDHEN, CDR2 SYDVKM.